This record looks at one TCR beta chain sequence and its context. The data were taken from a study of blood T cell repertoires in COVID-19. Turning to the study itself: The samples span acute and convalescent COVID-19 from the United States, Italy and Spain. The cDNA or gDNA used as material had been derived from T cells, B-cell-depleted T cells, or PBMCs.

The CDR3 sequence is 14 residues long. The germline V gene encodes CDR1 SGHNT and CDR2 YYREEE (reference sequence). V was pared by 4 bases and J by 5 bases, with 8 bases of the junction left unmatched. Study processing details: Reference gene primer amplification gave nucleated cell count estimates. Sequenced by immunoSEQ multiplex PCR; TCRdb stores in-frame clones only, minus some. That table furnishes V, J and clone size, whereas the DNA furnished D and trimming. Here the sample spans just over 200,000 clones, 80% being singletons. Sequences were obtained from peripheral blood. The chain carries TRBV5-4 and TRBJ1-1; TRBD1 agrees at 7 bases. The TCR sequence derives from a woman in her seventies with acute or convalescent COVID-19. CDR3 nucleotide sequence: TGTGCCAGCAGCGGGTCGACAGGGTCGACTGAAGCTTTCTTT. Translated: CASSGSTGSTEAFF.